This T cell receptor (beta chain) stems from a study of monozygotic twins with inflammatory bowel disease. Study-level results: A reduction in TCRbeta diversity (inverse Simpson) was seen in IBD patients relative to healthy co-twins.

Remarks on this clonotype: The antigen is unknown.

TCRdb re-analyzed the 5' RACE reads; it lists each CDR3 protein once, without DNA. This table lists 330,000 or so distinct CDR3 sequences. Germline CDR1 reads MGHRA; CDR2 reads YSYEKL. The CDR3 is made up of 15 amino acids. The TCR sequence derives from a human donor with ulcerative colitis or Crohn's disease, or a healthy co-twin of an affected twin (not recorded which). V and J are TRBV4-1 and TRBJ1-6. The sequenced sample was blood. The CDR3 spells CASSQQRAAGSPLHF.